The 21 T cell receptor beta chains below all came from one sample that was sequenced in a study of blood T cell repertoires in COVID-19. Profiling relied on immunoSEQ multiplex PCR, and the TCRdb table lists in-frame clones only, not all of them. The sample has roughly 200,000 clones, roughly 90% seen once; the top ten hold about 2.2%. Sequences were obtained from PBMCs or T cells enriched from blood (not recorded which). The receptors originated from a woman younger than 45 who had recovered from COVID-19.

This clone was counted a single time. The same CDR3 also results from other DNA sequences found in this sample. This chain connects TRBV11-3 to TRBJ1-3; no reliable D call. The CDR3 covers 15 residues. Deletions cut 0 bases from V and 0 bases from J, with 6 bases between. Germline CDR1 and CDR2: SGHNT and YENEEA. CDR3 sequence reads: CASSLDRFSGNTIYF. The CDR3 DNA is TGTGCCAGCAGCTTAGACAGATTCTCTGGAAACACCATATATTTT.

This sequence joins TRBV27 and TRBJ2-1, with TRBD2 identical over 7 bases. The junction had 4 bases not matched to a gene; V was cut back by 5 bases and J by 0 bases. Germline values: CDR1 MNHEY, CDR2 SMNVEV (reference sequence). The CDR3 loop spans 15 amino acids. The CDR3 nucleotides read TGTGCCAGCAGTGGAGCGGGGAGCTCCTACAATGAGCAGTTCTTC. Translating gives CASSGAGSSYNEQFF.

The chain combines TRBV4-1 with TRBJ1-1; D gene unclear. The CDR3 is 14 amino acids. The V and J ends lost 3 bases and 3 bases respectively, with 11 bases between them. Germline V CDR1 and CDR2: MGHRA, YSYEKL. The CDR3 DNA is TGCGCCAGCAGCCACTTCCACGGGGACACTGAAGCTTTCTTT. As protein: CASSHFHGDTEAFF.

V usage is TRBV18 and J usage is TRBJ2-4, with 10 bases aligning to TRBD2. The V segment lost 2 bases and the J segment 3 bases; nucleotides outside the gene matches: 7. The CDR3 is 17 amino acids. Germline lookup yields CDR1 KGHSH and CDR2 LQKENI. DNA of the CDR3: TGTGCCAGCTCACCAGGGAGAAGCGGGAGGGTCAAAAACATTCAGTACTTC. It yields the protein CASSPGRSGRVKNIQYF.

V usage is TRBV19 and J usage is TRBJ2-2; 7 nucleotides agree with TRBD1. There are 14 residues in the CDR3. Germline V CDR1 and CDR2: LNHDA, SQIVND (reference sequence). V lost 6 bases to trimming and J lost 4 bases; unmatched junction nucleotides: 5. For the CDR3, the DNA is TGTGCCAGTAGCGGACGGGACAGCACCGGGGAGCTGTTTTTT. Translated: CASSGRDSTGELFF.

The V gene is TRBV21-1, the J gene TRBJ2-7; the D call of TRBD1 is as the table states it, not checked on the DNA. TRBV21-1 constitutes a pseudogene. The CDR3 sequence is 16 residues long. The CDR3 here is CASSKRILGTALEQYF. The CDR3 DNA is TGTGCCAGCAGCAAAAGAATTCTCGGGACAGCCCTCGAGCAGTACTTC.

This clone appeared a few times. V and J are TRBV15 and TRBJ1-4; D not certain. V lost 3 bases to trimming and J lost 6 bases, with 8 bases between them. This CDR3 comprises 13 residues. CDR1 and CDR2 from the germline V gene are LNHNV and YYDKDF (reference sequence). The CDR3 loop is CATSREYDEKLFF. The DNA of the CDR3 is TGTGCCACCAGCAGGGAGTACGATGAAAAACTGTTTTTT.

The chain is built from TRBV6-5 and TRBJ2-7, with D possibly being TRBD1 (6 bases). The germline CDR1 and CDR2 sequences are MNHEY and SVGAGI. The V gene lost 6 bases and the J gene lost 2 bases, with 14 bases spanning the gap. The CDR3 has 14 residues. The CDR3 sequence: CASSPAGAPYEQYF. As DNA, the CDR3 is TGTGCCAGCAGCCCGGCAGGGGCCCCCTACGAGCAGTACTTC.

The CDR3 bases are TGCGCCAGCAGCTGGGCAGGGGGCAGAGACACTGAAGCTTTCTTT. The encoded protein is CASSWAGGRDTEAFF. V and J are TRBV5-1 and TRBJ1-1; 8 positions agree with TRBD1. CDR1 is SGHRS and CDR2 is YFSETQ in the germline V gene. Germline trimming cut 3 bases from V and 3 bases from J; bases unmatched to any gene: 7. This CDR3 region has 15 residues.

The chain links TRBV18 to TRBJ1-1; D gene uncertain. The CDR3 is made up of 13 amino acids. Germline CDR1 is KGHSH and CDR2 is LQKENI. V lost 4 bases, J lost 3 bases, and 9 bases lay in between. The CDR3 nucleotides are TGTGCCAGCTCACGCATCCGGGACACTGAAGCTTTCTTT. It encodes CASSRIRDTEAFF.

V is TRBV18 and J is TRBJ2-7; possible D gene TRBD1, 5 bases. CDR1 is KGHSH, CDR2 LQKENI, per germline. V was cut by 2 bases and J by 0 bases, with 8 bases left in between. The CDR3 is 14 amino acids. The CDR3 DNA follows: TGTGCCAGCTCACCAGACAGCGCCTCCTACGAGCAGTACTTC. Protein product: CASSPDSASYEQYF.

The chain has TRBV11-1 and TRBJ2-7; 7 nucleotides match TRBD2. The length of the CDR3 is 16 residues. Trimming at V came to 2 bases and at J to 4 bases, leaving 11 bases not matched to a gene. The germline V gene has CDR1 SGHAT and CDR2 FQDESV (reference sequence). In DNA form, the CDR3 reads TGTGCCAGCAGCTTAAGGATCGGGGGGTATTCGTACGAGCAGTACTTC. Translation: CASSLRIGGYSYEQYF.

V usage is TRBV6-2 or TRBV6-3 and J usage is TRBJ2-5; D is possibly TRBD2 (6 bases). The CDR3 is 16 residues long. CDR1 is MNHEY, CDR2 SVGEGT, per germline. The V end lost 4 bases, the J end lost 3 bases, and 18 bases lay between the germline ends. CDR3 DNA sequence: TGTGCCAGCAGTTCCCTGGAGGGGAGCGTGGAAGAGACCCAGTACTTC. Its protein product is CASSSLEGSVEETQYF.

Turning to this clone: Additional DNA sequences in this sample encode the identical CDR3. The chain employs TRBV6-5 and TRBJ1-5; tentative D call: TRBD1 (6 bases). CDR1 and CDR2 (germline): MNHEY, SVGAGI. CDR3 length equals 15 residues. The ends were cut back, 2 bases at V and 2 bases at J, with 10 bases in the middle. The CDR3 sequence is CASSYRRGGNQPQHF. The CDR3 DNA follows: TGTGCCAGCAGTTACCGCAGGGGCGGCAATCAGCCCCAGCATTTT.

The chain has TRBV10-3 and TRBJ2-3, with 7 bases fitting TRBD2. This CDR3 has 15 residues. Germline trimming cut 3 bases from V and 0 bases from J; bases unmatched to any gene: 3. Germline CDR1 reads ENHRY; CDR2 reads SYGVKD. The CDR3 reads CAISDGGSSTDTQYF. The DNA of the CDR3 is TGTGCCATCAGTGACGGCGGGAGCAGCACAGATACGCAGTATTTT.

The chain employs TRBV5-1 and TRBJ2-7, with D possibly matching TRBD2 (5 bases). CDR1 and CDR2 (germline): SGHRS, YFSETQ. V dropped 2 bases and J dropped 5 bases, with 8 bases sitting between them. This CDR3 has 12 residues. CDR3 region: CASSFASNEQYF. CDR3 nucleotides: TGCGCCAGCAGCTTCGCTAGCAACGAGCAGTACTTC.

V and J are TRBV19 and TRBJ2-7; D not certain. Between the trimmed V and J ends, which lost 4 bases and 6 bases, there was a span of 10 bases. From germline, CDR1 is LNHDA and CDR2 SQIVND (reference sequence). The CDR3 is 12 amino acids. Here the CDR3 reads CASSSNRVEQYF. The CDR3 bases are TGTGCCAGTAGTAGTAATCGGGTCGAGCAGTACTTC.

The chain recombines TRBV5-1 with TRBJ1-4; unclear D gene. CDR3 length equals 15 residues. Germline V gene lookup returns CDR1 SGHRS and CDR2 YFSETQ. Trimming pared 7 bases from V and 3 bases from J, leaving 16 bases between. The CDR3 DNA is TGCGCCAGCTCTCTTGCGCCTCCGGCTAATGAAAAACTGTTTTTT. Translation gives CASSLAPPANEKLFF.

V and J are TRBV19 and TRBJ1-1; D may be TRBD1 (5 bases). From germline, CDR1 is LNHDA and CDR2 SQIVND (reference sequence). V was clipped by 2 bases and J by 5 bases, with 15 bases between them. There are 15 residues in the CDR3. The CDR3 DNA is TGTGCCAGTAGTATATCAACCCAGGGTGGTACTGAAGCTTTCTTT. This codes for CASSISTQGGTEAFF.

The chain joins TRBV25-1 to TRBJ2-3; 7 positions match TRBD2. This CDR3 comprises 15 residues. Germline-derived CDR1 and CDR2 are MGHDK and SYGVNS. The V gene end was trimmed by 6 bases and the J gene end by 4 bases; junction bases not matched to a gene: 10. As DNA, the CDR3 is TGTGCCAGCAGATCCCGACTAGCAGCGGCAGATACGCAGTATTTT. As protein: CASRSRLAAADTQYF.

This clone showed up just a few times. The rearrangement links TRBV7-9 to TRBJ2-1; 7 bases are a match to TRBD2. This CDR3 contains 16 residues. J lost 7 bases, V lost 2 bases, and 11 bases had no gene match. In germline, CDR1 is SEHNR, CDR2 FQNEAQ (reference sequence). CDR3 region: CASSLYPAGVRNEQFF. The DNA of the CDR3 is TGTGCCAGCAGCTTATACCCCGCGGGAGTGCGGAATGAGCAGTTCTTC.